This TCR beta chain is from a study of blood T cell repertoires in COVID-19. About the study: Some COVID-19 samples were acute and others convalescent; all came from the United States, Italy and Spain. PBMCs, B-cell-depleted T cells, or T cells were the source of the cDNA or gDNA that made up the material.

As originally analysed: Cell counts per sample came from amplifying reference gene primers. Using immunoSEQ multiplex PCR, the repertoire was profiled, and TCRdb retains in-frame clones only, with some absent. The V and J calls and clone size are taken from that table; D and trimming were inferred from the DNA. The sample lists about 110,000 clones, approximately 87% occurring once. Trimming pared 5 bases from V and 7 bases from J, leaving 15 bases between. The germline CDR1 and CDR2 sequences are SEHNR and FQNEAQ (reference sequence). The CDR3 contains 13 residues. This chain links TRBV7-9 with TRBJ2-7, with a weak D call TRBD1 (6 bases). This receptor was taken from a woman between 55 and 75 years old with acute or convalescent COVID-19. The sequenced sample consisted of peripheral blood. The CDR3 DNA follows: TGTGCCAGCAGCCAGCCGCCAGGGGAGGAGCAGTACTTC. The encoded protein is CASSQPPGEEQYF.